The 10 T cell receptor beta chains given below trace back to one sample, sequenced in a study of cytomegalovirus exposure and HLA in healthy donors. The PCR contained 60 Vbeta and 13 Jbeta primers. This table comes from immunoSEQ multiplex PCR, and its TCRdb copy is limited to in-frame clones, with some not included. Of roughly 240,000 clones listed, roughly 80% are singletons. The sequenced sample was PBMCs. Source of these receptors: a woman aged 40 to 50 in good health and CMV-seropositive.

The CDR3 loop reads CSVASGRVEQYF. In nucleotides, the CDR3 is TGCAGCGTTGCTAGCGGGAGGGTCGAGCAGTACTTC. The rearrangement joins TRBV29-1 to TRBJ2-5, with 12 bases aligning to TRBD2. Gene TRBJ2-7 matches the end of the DNA better, so the J call may be wrong. Germline V lookup: CDR1 SQVTM, CDR2 ANQGSEA. The CDR3 runs 12 residues.

This clone occurred once. This chain connects TRBV7-2 to TRBJ2-5; D gene unclear. V was shortened by 2 bases and J by 1 base, with 8 bases between the two germline ends. Germline CDR1 and CDR2: SGHTA and FQGNSA. This CDR3 is 14 amino acids long. Here the CDR3 DNA reads TGTGCCAGCAGCTTAATGGGCAGCCAAGAGACCCAGTACTTC. Residues: CASSLMGSQETQYF.

The chain uses TRBV6-1 and TRBJ2-1, with TRBD2 matching over 8 bases. The CDR3 spans 14 residues. Trimming removed 8 bases from V and 6 bases from J; junction bases left unmatched: 9. Germline V gives CDR1 MNHNS, CDR2 SASEGT. CDR3 in DNA: TGTGCCAGCTTCTCGACGGGAGGGGGCAATGAGCAGTTCTTC. As protein: CASFSTGGGNEQFF.

The chain couples TRBV9 to TRBJ2-1; 9 bases line up with TRBD2. The CDR3 is 15 amino acids. Germline V gene data show CDR1 as SGDLS and CDR2 as YYNGEE. The trim removed 0 bases at V and 8 bases at J, leaving 6 bases unmatched. The CDR3, as DNA: TGTGCCAGCAGCGTAGGCGGGAGGGGTGCCGATGAGCAGTTCTTC. Amino acid sequence: CASSVGGRGADEQFF.

The gene calls are TRBV5-4 and TRBJ2-1; D remains unclear. With 4 bases removed from V and 0 bases from J, the gap between germline ends came to 11 bases. The length of the CDR3 is 15 residues. The germline V gene has CDR1 SGHNT and CDR2 YYREEE (reference sequence). The CDR3 region has the DNA TGTGCCAGCAGCACCCCCCGGAGCTCCTACAATGAGCAGTTCTTC. Encoded protein: CASSTPRSSYNEQFF. Together with reference TRBV5-4 and TRBJ2-1, the CDR3 gives the full variable domain: ETGVTQSPTHLIKTRGQQVTLRCSSQSGHNTVSWYQQALGQGPQFIFQYYREEENGRGNFPPRFSGLQFPNYSSELNVNALELDDSALYLCASSTPRSSYNEQFFGPGTRLTVL.

This clone showed up just a few times. The chain employs TRBV27 and TRBJ1-1; 9 bases are shared with TRBD1. V gave up 6 bases and J gave up 8 bases; unmatched junction bases: 4. CDR1 and CDR2 from the germline V gene are MNHEY and SMNVEV (reference sequence). CDR3 length: 12 residues. CDR3 nucleotide sequence: TGTGCCAGCAGAACAGGGGGCTCGGAAGCTTTCTTT. It specifies CASRTGGSEAFF.

J is TRBJ2-3 and V is TRBV6-6; 10 bases map to TRBD1. V was clipped by 5 bases and J by 4 bases; unmatched bases: 6. The germline gives CDR1 MNHNY, CDR2 SVGAGI (reference sequence). The CDR3 spans 15 residues. The CDR3 bases are TGTGCCAGCAGTAGAGGACAGGGGGGCGCAGATACGCAGTATTTT. Protein sequence: CASSRGQGGADTQYF.

The rearrangement joins TRBV7-8 to TRBJ2-1; 9 nucleotides line up with TRBD2. V lost 1 base, J lost 1 base, and 11 bases stayed unmatched. There are 19 residues in the CDR3. Per the germline V gene, CDR1 is SGHVS and CDR2 is FQNEAQ. The CDR3 sequence is CASSLGQGLAGGSYNEQFF. DNA of the CDR3: TGTGCCAGCAGCTTAGGGCAGGGACTGGCGGGAGGGTCCTACAATGAGCAGTTCTTC.

The chain employs TRBV5-5 and TRBJ2-7; 9 bases map to TRBD2. J gave up 6 bases and V 3 bases, and 7 bases lay outside the gene matches. The germline CDR1 and CDR2 sequences are SGHKS and YYEKEE (reference sequence). This CDR3 spans 14 amino acids. The CDR3 DNA reads TGTGCCAGCAGCTCACGCGGGGGGGCGGTCGAGCAGTACTTC. Translating gives CASSSRGGAVEQYF.

This chain connects TRBV11-2 to TRBJ1-1; D perhaps matches TRBD1 (6 bases). The ends were cut back, 5 bases at V and 11 bases at J, with 18 bases in the middle. CDR1 SGHAT and CDR2 FQNNGV come from the germline V gene. This CDR3 is built from 13 residues. The CDR3 here is CASSQGQTAWAFF. Here the CDR3 DNA reads TGTGCCAGCAGCCAAGGACAGACCGCCTGGGCTTTCTTT.